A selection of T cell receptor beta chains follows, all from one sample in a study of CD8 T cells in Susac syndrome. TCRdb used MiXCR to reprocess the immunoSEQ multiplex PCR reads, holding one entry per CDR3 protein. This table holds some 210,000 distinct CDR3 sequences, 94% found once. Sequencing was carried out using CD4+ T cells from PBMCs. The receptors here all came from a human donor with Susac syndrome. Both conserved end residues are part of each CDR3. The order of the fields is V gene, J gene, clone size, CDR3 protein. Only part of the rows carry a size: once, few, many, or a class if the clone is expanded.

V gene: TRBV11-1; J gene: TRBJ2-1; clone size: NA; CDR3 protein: CASTNGGNEQFF
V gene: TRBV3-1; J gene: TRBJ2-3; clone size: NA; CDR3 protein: CASSQAPGQGTDTQYF
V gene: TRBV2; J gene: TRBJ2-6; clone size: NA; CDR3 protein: CASRGQWGTGANVLTF
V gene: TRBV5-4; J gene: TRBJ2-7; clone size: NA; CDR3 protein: CASSLGQGNDYEQYF
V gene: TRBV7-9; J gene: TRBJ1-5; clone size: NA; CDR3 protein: CASSLDREVQPQHF
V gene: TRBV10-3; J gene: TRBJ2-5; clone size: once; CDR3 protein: CAISWDRRETQYF
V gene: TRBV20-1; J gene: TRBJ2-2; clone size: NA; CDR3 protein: CSARVSGGLNTGELFF
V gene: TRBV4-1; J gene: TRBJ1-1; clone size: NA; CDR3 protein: CASSHPGQGRVAFF
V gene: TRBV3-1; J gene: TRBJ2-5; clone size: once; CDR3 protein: CASSADTSMETQYF
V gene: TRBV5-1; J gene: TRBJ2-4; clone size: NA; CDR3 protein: CASSSGIAKNIQYF
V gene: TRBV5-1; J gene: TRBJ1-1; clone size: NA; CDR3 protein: CASSPEGRAKAFF
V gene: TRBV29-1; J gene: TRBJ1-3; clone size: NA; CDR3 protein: CSAGYTSGNTIYF
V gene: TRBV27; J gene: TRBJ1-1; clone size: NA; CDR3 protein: CASSSRGKAEAFF
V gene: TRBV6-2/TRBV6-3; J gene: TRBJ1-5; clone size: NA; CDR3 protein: CASSYTEFQGAFDQRQHF
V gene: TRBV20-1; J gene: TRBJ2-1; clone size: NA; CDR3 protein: CSARDPGQHSYNEQFF
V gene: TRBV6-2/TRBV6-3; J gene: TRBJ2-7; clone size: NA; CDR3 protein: CASSYLEGSYEQYF
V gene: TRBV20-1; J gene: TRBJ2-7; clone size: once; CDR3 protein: CSAERDRIYYEQYF
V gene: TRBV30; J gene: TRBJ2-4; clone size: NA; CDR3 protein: CAWERGEDIQYF
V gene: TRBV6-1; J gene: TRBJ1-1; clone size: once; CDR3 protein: CASVRDWGEAFF
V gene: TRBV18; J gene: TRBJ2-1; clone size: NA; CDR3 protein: CASSGGGSNEQFF
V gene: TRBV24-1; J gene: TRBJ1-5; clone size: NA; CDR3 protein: CATSDAGTGDNQPQHF
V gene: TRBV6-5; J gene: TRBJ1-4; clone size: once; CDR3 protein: CASSRGQGSEKLFF